This T cell receptor beta chain is drawn from a study of blood T cells in healthy people across ages. This clonotype was counted many times. Its matching antigen is unknown. After removal of 3 bases from V and 6 bases from J, the junction contained 6 bases not matched to a gene. CDR3 size: 15 residues. The germline V gene has CDR1 KGHSH and CDR2 LQKENI. The second PCR ran about 6 to 11 cycles with a sample-barcoded 5' primer and J-beta primers. A tag from a template-switch adaptor with 12 random nucleotides marked each cDNA molecule. TCRdb itself ran the 5' RACE reads through MiXCR, one entry per CDR3 protein. The sample holds about 500,000 distinct CDR3 sequences; around 24% are singletons and the top ten take roughly 10%. Study conclusions and caveats: Roughly linear declines in TCR beta diversity per million T cells occurred with age.

This same sample was also taken into another study, of T cells of mothers and their children.

The receptor's source is a boy between 5 and 17 years old in good health. Specimen: blood. The rearrangement joins TRBV18 to TRBJ2-1; 9 positions agree with TRBD1. The DNA of the CDR3 is TGTGCCAGCTCACCCCTGGGACAGGGTACCAATGAGCAGTTCTTC. It is translated as CASSPLGQGTNEQFF. The full variable domain, in which reference TRBV18 and TRBJ2-1 provide the parts outside the CDR3, is NAGVMQNPRHLVRRRGQEARLRCSPMKGHSHVYWYRQLPEEGLKFMVYLQKENIIDESGMPKERFSAEFPKEGPSILRIQQVVRGDSAAYFCASSPLGQGTNEQFFGPGTRLTVL.